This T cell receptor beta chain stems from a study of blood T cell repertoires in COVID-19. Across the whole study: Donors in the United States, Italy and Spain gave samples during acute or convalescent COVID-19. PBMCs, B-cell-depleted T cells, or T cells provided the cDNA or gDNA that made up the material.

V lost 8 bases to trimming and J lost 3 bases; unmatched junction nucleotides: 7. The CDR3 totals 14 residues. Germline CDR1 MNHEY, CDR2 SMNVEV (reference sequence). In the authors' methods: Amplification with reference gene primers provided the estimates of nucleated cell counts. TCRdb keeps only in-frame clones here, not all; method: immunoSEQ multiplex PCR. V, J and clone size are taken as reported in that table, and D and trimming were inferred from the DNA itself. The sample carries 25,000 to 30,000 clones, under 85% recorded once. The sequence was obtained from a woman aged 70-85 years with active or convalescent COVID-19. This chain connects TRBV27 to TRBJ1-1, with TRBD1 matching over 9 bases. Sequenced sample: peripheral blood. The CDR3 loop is CASGGTGRDTEAFF. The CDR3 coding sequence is TGTGCCAGCGGGGGGACAGGGAGGGACACTGAAGCTTTCTTT.